One and the same sample provided the 32 T cell receptor beta chains below, sequenced in a study of blood T cells in healthy people across ages. Primers used in a second PCR of roughly 7 to 12 cycles were a sample-barcoded 5' primer and a J-beta primer mix. TCRdb itself ran the 5' RACE reads through MiXCR, one entry per CDR3 protein. The repertoire holds about 1.6 million distinct CDR3 sequences, with 30% to 40% as singletons. The specimen sequenced was blood. The source of these receptors is a woman in her thirties in good health.

The chain is built from TRBV20-1 and TRBJ2-7, with a possible D match to TRBD2 (6 bases). V was cut by 2 bases and J by 0 bases, with 17 bases left in between. Germline CDR1 reads DFQATT; CDR2 reads SNEGSKA (reference sequence). The CDR3 extends over 16 amino acids. The CDR3 sequence: CSARPLRTTSSYEQYF. CDR3 coding DNA: TGCAGTGCTAGACCCCTCCGGACTACTAGCTCCTACGAGCAGTACTTC.

In its sample, this clonotype was seen a few times. The V and J genes are TRBV4-2 and TRBJ2-1, with 16 bases lining up with TRBD2. Trimming took 2 bases from V and 6 from J; bases not matched to a gene: 10. CDR3 size: 19 residues. The V gene's germline CDR1 is LGHNA and CDR2 YNFKEQ. The CDR3 protein is CASSQSGTSGRAVINEQFF. CDR3 sequence (DNA): TGTGCCAGCAGCCAATCTGGGACTAGCGGGAGGGCCGTCATCAATGAGCAGTTCTTC.

This clonotype was recorded at least ten times. The gene calls are TRBV29-1 and TRBJ2-3; D is possibly TRBD1 (6 bases). V gave up 7 bases and J gave up 6 bases, with 11 bases separating them. This CDR3 is 11 amino acids long. CDR1 is SQVTM and CDR2 is ANQGSEA in the germline V gene. This CDR3 is CSERTGDTQYF. DNA for the CDR3: TGCAGCGAGAGAACAGGGGATACGCAGTATTTT.

This clonotype was seen ten or more times. The V gene is TRBV18, the J gene TRBJ2-3, with D perhaps TRBD1 (6 bases). CDR1 and CDR2 from the germline V gene are KGHSH and LQKENI. The CDR3 is 14 amino acids. Trimming removed 10 bases at V and 1 base at J, with 15 bases between. CDR3 amino acids: CATARGGGTDTQYF. The CDR3 DNA reads as TGTGCCACCGCCAGGGGCGGAGGCACAGATACGCAGTATTTT.

The chain couples TRBV5-1 to TRBJ1-4, with D perhaps TRBD1 (6 bases). The CDR3 runs 15 residues. Trimming pared 4 bases from V and 6 bases from J, leaving 16 bases between. Germline V CDR1 and CDR2: SGHRS, YFSETQ. CDR3 bases: TGCGCCAGCAGCGTACCCAGGGGCGGGGATGAAAAACTGTTTTTT. Translated, it gives CASSVPRGGDEKLFF.

This clonotype has only a few counts. This chain connects TRBV4-2 to TRBJ1-6, with D maybe TRBD1 (6 bases). CDR1 and CDR2 (germline): LGHNA, YNFKEQ. Trimming took off 1 base at V and 10 bases at J, with 11 bases between the two ends. This CDR3 region has 14 residues. CDR3 protein: CASSQGGLGSPLHF. CDR3 DNA sequence: TGTGCCAGCAGCCAAGGGGGGCTCGGGTCACCCCTCCACTTT.

Points on this clonotype: One end of the junction varies from germline; a read error may be responsible. CDR3 nucleotides: TGCGCCAGCAGCGTTAACGGGGGCAGCAGCACAGATACGCAGTATTTT. Translating it yields CASSVNGGSSTDTQYF. The V and J genes are TRBV2 and TRBJ2-3, with D perhaps assigned TRBD1 or TRBD2 (6 bases each). This CDR3 spans 16 amino acids. Germline CDR1 and CDR2: SNHLY and FYNNEI.

This clonotype was counted at least ten times. V and J are TRBV9 and TRBJ1-2; D not resolved. Germline values: CDR1 SGDLS, CDR2 YYNGEE. This CDR3 has 12 amino acids. V lost 3 bases, J lost 2 bases, and 5 bases lay in between. CDR3 residues: CASSAINYGYTF. DNA for the CDR3: TGTGCCAGCAGCGCTATAAACTATGGCTACACCTTC.

This clonotype was seen many times. V gene TRBV20-1 combines with J gene TRBJ2-3; 16 bases are shared with TRBD2. The germline V gene has CDR1 DFQATT and CDR2 SNEGSKA (reference sequence). V dropped 5 bases and J dropped 3; count of bases not matched to a gene: 2. The CDR3 spans 15 residues. The CDR3 nucleotides are TGCAGTGCTCCGGGACTAGCGGGGGGGACAGATACGCAGTATTTT. Translated: CSAPGLAGGTDTQYF.

The V call is TRBV4-1, the J call TRBJ1-2; no definite D call. The CDR3 is 13 amino acids. Germline-derived CDR1 and CDR2 are MGHRA and YSYEKL. Trimming left V 0 bases short and J 8 bases short, with 10 bases between. The CDR3 sequence is CASSQEGAAGYTF. The CDR3 DNA sequence: TGCGCCAGCAGCCAAGAGGGTGCCGCGGGCTACACCTTC.

This clonotype was observed a handful of times. V gene TRBV20-1 combines with J gene TRBJ1-2; D remains ambiguous. Trimming cost V 0 bases and J 4 bases, with 15 bases left between them. Germline-derived CDR1 and CDR2 are DFQATT and SNEGSKA (reference sequence). The CDR3 spans 15 residues. In nucleotides, the CDR3 is TGCAGTGCTAGAGACCCGCTCCCCTTAGGCTATGGCTACACCTTC. Its protein product is CSARDPLPLGYGYTF.

This clonotype was seen more than once but under ten times. The genes are TRBV7-2 and TRBJ2-1; 8 bases agree with TRBD2. V was clipped by 1 base and J by 5 bases; unmatched bases: 13. Per germline, CDR1 SGHTA and CDR2 FQGNSA. This CDR3 is built from 18 residues. CDR3 nucleotide sequence: TGTGCCAGCAGCTTAGTGTGGCTGACGGGGGGGAGAAACAATGAGCAGTTCTTC. Translation: CASSLVWLTGGRNNEQFF.

V usage is TRBV28 and J usage is TRBJ2-7, with D perhaps matching TRBD1 or TRBD2 (5 bases each). V gave up 7 bases and J gave up 6 bases, with 22 bases separating them. Germline V gene lookup returns CDR1 MDHEN and CDR2 SYDVKM. The CDR3 totals 15 residues. The CDR3 loop is CASTPGRPLTGEQYF. CDR3 DNA sequence: TGTGCCAGCACCCCGGGACGGCCGCTAACGGGCGAGCAGTACTTC.

This clonotype has only a few counts. A much bigger clone sits one base away, suggesting this may be a read error. V gene TRBV20-1 combines with J gene TRBJ2-3; D is ambiguous. The V gene's germline CDR1 is DFQATT and CDR2 SNEGSKA (reference sequence). This CDR3 comprises 11 residues. The V end was cut by 3 bases, the J end by 11 bases, with 12 bases between. This CDR3 is CSASLRAQQYF. The CDR3 coding sequence is TGCAGTGCTAGTCTGAGAGCCCAGCAGTATTTT.

The V and J genes are TRBV4-1 and TRBJ2-7, with TRBD2 identical over 7 bases. J lost 4 bases, V lost 4 bases, and 10 bases had no gene match. CDR3 length: 15 residues. Germline CDR1 and CDR2: MGHRA and YSYEKL. CDR3 in amino acids: CASSPGAAGTYEQYF. CDR3 coding DNA: TGCGCCAGCAGCCCCGGAGCAGCGGGGACTTACGAGCAGTACTTC.

This clonotype came up a few times. This chain joins TRBV7-2 and TRBJ2-1; no firm D call. The CDR3 totals 14 residues. Germline assignment: CDR1 SGHTA and CDR2 FQGNSA. Trimming shortened V by 4 bases and J by 2 bases, and 9 bases separated the two germline ends. The CDR3, as DNA: TGTGCCAGCAGCTCCTCGGGTCCCTACAATGAGCAGTTCTTC. Translation: CASSSSGPYNEQFF.

The chain employs TRBV20-1 and TRBJ2-1; no clear D. This CDR3 spans 17 amino acids. Per germline, CDR1 DFQATT and CDR2 SNEGSKA (reference sequence). V dropped 0 bases and J dropped 9 bases, with 24 bases sitting between them. CDR3 bases: TGCAGTGCTAGAGATCTTGGAGCGCTCCGGTCCCCCAGTGAGCAGTTCTTC. This codes for CSARDLGALRSPSEQFF.

V gene TRBV9 combines with J gene TRBJ2-3; 8 bases match TRBD2. Trimming cost V 0 bases and J 5 bases; bases outside gene matches: 8. The CDR3 is 16 residues long. CDR1 and CDR2 from the germline V gene are SGDLS and YYNGEE. CDR3 coding DNA: TGTGCCAGCAGCGTAGGGGGTAGCGGGGATCGAGATACGCAGTATTTT. This translates into CASSVGGSGDRDTQYF.

This clonotype was seen many times. The chain employs TRBV12-3 or TRBV12-4 and TRBJ2-1, with 8 bases that match TRBD1. V gave up 5 bases and J gave up 9 bases; unmatched junction bases: 3. The CDR3 is made up of 12 amino acids. The CDR3 DNA reads as TGTGCCAGCAGTCTAACAGGGGGTGAGCAGTTCTTC. It specifies CASSLTGGEQFF.

This clonotype was observed a few times. The chain has TRBV5-1 and TRBJ2-1; 7 positions agree with TRBD1. CDR3 length: 14 residues. V dropped 5 bases and J dropped 6; count of bases not matched to a gene: 8. The germline V gene has CDR1 SGHRS and CDR2 YFSETQ. For the CDR3, the DNA is TGCGCCAGCAGAACTTCGGGACAGAGCAATGAGCAGTTCTTC. It is translated as CASRTSGQSNEQFF.

The V and J genes are TRBV20-1 and TRBJ1-2; TRBD1 matches at 7 bases. Trimming took 0 bases from V and 4 from J; bases not matched to a gene: 5. Germline lookup yields CDR1 DFQATT and CDR2 SNEGSKA (reference sequence). The CDR3 consists of 14 residues. In nucleotides, the CDR3 is TGCAGTGCTAGAGATCGAGGGACAGCCTATGGCTACACCTTC. It translates to CSARDRGTAYGYTF.

A note on this clonotype: A much larger clone is a single base away; this may be a read error. The genes are TRBV7-8 and TRBJ2-1; D perhaps matches TRBD1 (6 bases). Germline CDR1 is SGHVS and CDR2 is FQNEAQ. The length of the CDR3 is 14 residues. Trimming removed 8 bases at V and 5 bases at J, with 16 bases between. CDR3 in DNA: TGTGCCAGCGGCCCCCCGGACAGTAACAATGAGCAGTTCTTC. Translation gives CASGPPDSNNEQFF.

This clonotype has more than one count but fewer than ten. This chain links TRBV7-9 with TRBJ1-6; no definite D call. V lost 0 bases, J lost 8 bases, and 5 bases lay in between. From germline, CDR1 is SEHNR and CDR2 FQNEAQ (reference sequence). The CDR3 is 13 residues long. The DNA of the CDR3 is TGTGCCAGCAGCTTAGCGAACCATTCACCCCTCCACTTT. Translated, it gives CASSLANHSPLHF. The variable domain in full, with the rest retrieved from reference TRBV7-9 and TRBJ1-6, is DTGVSQNPRHKITKRGQNVTFRCDPISEHNRLYWYRQTLGQGPEFLTYFQNEAQLEKSRLLSDRFSAERPKGSFSTLEIQRTEQGDSAMYLCASSLANHSPLHFGNGTRLTVT.

This clonotype has just one count. The chain employs TRBV20-1 and TRBJ1-2; 7 bases map to TRBD1. V shed 6 bases, J shed 0 bases, and the junction held 16 bases outside the gene matches. CDR3 size: 17 residues. CDR1 is DFQATT, CDR2 SNEGSKA, per germline (reference sequence). The CDR3 region is CSAIFQGVKISNYGYTF. CDR3 DNA: TGCAGTGCCATATTCCAGGGGGTTAAGATTTCTAACTATGGCTACACCTTC.

Notes on this clonotype: A single base separates this from a much larger clone, so it may be a read error. The rearrangement joins TRBV4-1 to TRBJ2-7; TRBD1 matches 9 bases. The CDR3 runs to 16 residues. The V gene end was trimmed by 4 bases and the J gene end by 0 bases; junction bases not matched to a gene: 7. The germline CDR1 and CDR2 sequences are MGHRA and YSYEKL. CDR3 protein: CASSPQRTGDSYEQYF. The CDR3 bases are TGCGCCAGCAGCCCGCAGAGGACAGGGGACTCCTACGAGCAGTACTTC.

This clonotype was seen more than once but under ten times. The chain joins TRBV20-1 to TRBJ1-1; D is ambiguous. The CDR3 runs 13 residues. Deletions cut 5 bases from V and 0 bases from J, with 10 bases between. Looked up from germline, CDR1 is DFQATT and CDR2 is SNEGSKA (reference sequence). The CDR3 sequence is CSAPPALNTEAFF. For the CDR3, the DNA is TGCAGTGCTCCTCCAGCCTTGAACACTGAAGCTTTCTTT.

The chain couples TRBV6-6 to TRBJ2-4; 9 nucleotides align to TRBD1. The J call could be wrong; TRBJ2-7 is a better fit for the DNA end. The CDR3 is 16 residues long. Germline V CDR1 and CDR2: MNHNY, SVGAGI (reference sequence). The CDR3 sequence: CASSKLGQGINYEQYF. DNA for the CDR3: TGTGCCAGCAGTAAGCTCGGACAGGGGATAAATTACGAGCAGTACTTC.

The V call is TRBV9, the J call TRBJ1-6; 7 nucleotides agree with TRBD1. The V gene's germline CDR1 is SGDLS and CDR2 YYNGEE. This CDR3 contains 15 residues. The trim removed 4 bases at V and 7 bases at J, leaving 8 bases unmatched. This CDR3 reads CASSSGTASNSPLHF. The CDR3 DNA sequence: TGTGCCAGCAGCTCCGGGACAGCTAGCAATTCACCCCTCCACTTT.

This clonotype has just a few counts. The chain employs TRBV6-5 and TRBJ2-3; 9 nucleotides line up with TRBD1. This CDR3 is built from 16 residues. CDR1 and CDR2 from the germline V gene are MNHEY and SVGAGI. The trim removed 4 bases at V and 7 bases at J, leaving 12 bases unmatched. CDR3 sequence reads: CASSSGPGQGGYTQYF. CDR3 DNA sequence: TGTGCCAGCAGTTCCGGACCGGGACAGGGAGGGTATACGCAGTATTTT.

The V call is TRBV25-1, the J call TRBJ2-1; no reliable D call. This CDR3 has 12 amino acids. Germline CDR1 MGHDK, CDR2 SYGVNS. The V end lost 5 bases, the J end lost 6 bases, and 8 bases lay between the germline ends. Here the CDR3 DNA reads TGTGCCAGCAGTACGGAAATCAATGAGCAGTTCTTC. This encodes CASSTEINEQFF.

This chain joins TRBV7-9 and TRBJ2-7; the match to TRBD2 covers 10 bases. With 5 bases clipped from V and 4 bases from J, the junction kept 11 bases outside the gene matches. CDR1 SEHNR and CDR2 FQNEAQ come from the germline V gene (reference sequence). The CDR3 has 16 amino acids. The chain's CDR3 is CASSPGVGTSEYEQYF. Here the CDR3 DNA reads TGTGCCAGCAGCCCGGGGGTGGGGACTAGCGAATACGAGCAGTACTTC.

V gene TRBV15 combines with J gene TRBJ1-5; a possible D gene is TRBD1 (6 bases). The CDR3 runs to 17 residues. Trimming left V 1 base short and J 3 bases short, with 16 bases between. CDR1 and CDR2 (germline): LNHNV, YYDKDF (reference sequence). The CDR3 nucleotides read TGTGCCACCAGCAGAGGCTCCCCGGGACAAATCAATCAGCCCCAGCATTTT. The encoded protein is CATSRGSPGQINQPQHF.